This record looks at one TCR beta chain sequence and its context. The sample belongs to a study of blood T cell repertoires in COVID-19. For the study at large: Acute and convalescent COVID-19 specimens originated in the United States, Italy and Spain.

The authors' processing: The authors estimated nucleated cell counts from reference gene primer amplification. The protocol was immunoSEQ multiplex PCR, while the TCRdb copy is restricted to in-frame clones and leaves out a portion. D and trimming were read from the DNA, whereas the V and J calls and clone size are those reported in that table. This repertoire shows about 340,000 clones, approximately 82% found once; its top ten account for around 3%. The CDR3 extends over 13 amino acids. Trimming stripped 9 bases from V and 4 bases from J, with 15 bases between. The germline V gene encodes CDR1 MNHEY and CDR2 SVGAGI.

This clonotype originated in a man in his thirties or forties with active or convalescent COVID-19. The J gene is TRBJ1-2, the V gene TRBV6-5; TRBD1 might be the D (5 bases). Sequenced sample: peripheral blood. The CDR3 sequence is CASFAGLGYGYTF. DNA for the CDR3: TGTGCCAGTTTCGCAGGGCTGGGCTATGGCTACACCTTC.